This T cell receptor beta chain originates from a study of CD8+ T cells in alopecia areata. Study in general: Those treated were given oral tofacitinib at 5 to 10 mg twice daily. Findings and limits, study-wide: Expanded CD8+ clones among the top 100, and scalp clonality, were significantly decreased by tofacitinib.

A note on this clone: Its antigen is undetermined.

RNA was isolated and reverse transcribed to cDNA, the sequencing template. Clones were read by immunoSEQ multiplex PCR, and TCRdb kept only the in-frame ones, dropping some. The sample records about 110,000 clones, 56% being singletons. Per germline, CDR1 LGHNA and CDR2 YNFKEQ. The CDR3 contains 14 residues. The V and J ends lost 0 bases and 6 bases respectively, with 11 bases between them. Treatment noted: oral pan-JAK inhibitor, 5-10 mg twice daily. The chain uses TRBV4-2 and TRBJ1-1; D is ambiguous. This receptor was identified in a human donor with alopecia areata. The sequences come from CD4+ T cells sorted from blood, collected at week 24, from a patient treated with tofacitinib. The DNA of the CDR3 is TGTGCCAGCAGCCAAGATATCAGCAGGTCTGAAGCTTTCTTT. It translates to CASSQDISRSEAFF.